The 13 T cell receptor beta chains given below trace back to one sample, sequenced in a study of blood T cell repertoires in COVID-19. The table came from immunoSEQ multiplex PCR; TCRdb's copy has only in-frame clones and leaves some out. The table lists roughly 280,000 clones, 75% to 90% of them singletons, with under 3% in the top ten. The sequencing input was PBMCs or T cells enriched from blood (not recorded which). The receptors come from a woman in her late teens or twenties who had recovered from COVID-19.

The rearrangement joins TRBV21-1 to TRBJ1-2; TRBD1, the table's D call, lacks a check against the DNA. TRBV21-1 is labeled a pseudogene. The CDR3 runs 13 residues. CDR3 sequence: CASSSPDSQGYTF. CDR3 sequence (DNA): TGTGCCAGCAGCTCTCCGGACAGCCAGGGCTACACCTTC.

The chain is built from TRBV9 and TRBJ1-1; 7 nucleotides line up with TRBD1. Germline CDR1 is SGDLS and CDR2 is YYNGEE. The CDR3 extends over 15 amino acids. J gave up 0 bases and V 4 bases, and 6 bases lay outside the gene matches. Here the CDR3 reads CASSRDRLMNTEAFF. The CDR3 DNA follows: TGTGCCAGCAGCCGGGACAGACTCATGAACACTGAAGCTTTCTTT.

DNA of the CDR3: TGTGCCAGCTTCCCTATCAGGACAGGGAACACCGGGGAGCTGTTTTTT. Translating it yields CASFPIRTGNTGELFF. The chain has TRBV7-6 and TRBJ2-2, with TRBD1 identical over 7 bases. Germline values: CDR1 SGHVS, CDR2 FNYEAQ. This CDR3 comprises 16 residues. The junction had 10 bases not matched to a gene; V was cut back by 8 bases and J by 1 base.

This sequence joins TRBV18 and TRBJ2-5; TRBD1 aligns across 7 bases. This CDR3 spans 18 amino acids. V shed 0 bases and J 4 bases; nucleotides not matched to a gene: 14. CDR1 is KGHSH and CDR2 is LQKENI in the germline V gene. The CDR3 sequence is CASSPPNSLDRARETQYF. Here the CDR3 DNA reads TGTGCCAGCTCACCACCGAATTCACTAGACAGGGCGCGAGAGACCCAGTACTTC.

The chain uses TRBV10-2 and TRBJ2-4; 9 bases are a match to TRBD1. The length of the CDR3 is 16 residues. Germline loops: CDR1 WSHSY, CDR2 SAAADI. V dropped 3 bases and J dropped 1; count of bases not matched to a gene: 4. The CDR3 DNA reads TGCGCCAGCAGTGATCTTGGACAGGGGGCCAAAAACATTCAGTACTTC. Translated: CASSDLGQGAKNIQYF.

The chain uses TRBV7-8 and TRBJ2-5, with 8 bases lining up with TRBD1. CDR3 size: 15 residues. Germline loops: CDR1 SGHVS, CDR2 FQNEAQ. With 9 bases clipped from V and 5 bases from J, the junction kept 14 bases outside the gene matches. The CDR3 reads CASSGRQGARETQYF. In nucleotides, the CDR3 is TGTGCCAGTTCGGGGAGGCAGGGGGCGCGGGAGACCCAGTACTTC.

CDR3 nucleotide sequence: TGTGCCAGCAGCCAAGGAGTCGGCAGGGGTGCTGGCTACACCTTC. This encodes CASSQGVGRGAGYTF. V is TRBV3-1 (or the pseudogene TRBV3-2) and J is TRBJ1-2, with D tentatively TRBD1 (6 bases). CDR1 and CDR2 from the germline V gene are LGHDT and YNNKEL (reference sequence). V was pared by 1 base and J by 7 bases, with 16 bases between. This CDR3 has 15 amino acids.

The chain combines TRBV11-2 with TRBJ1-2; D might be TRBD1 (6 bases). Trimming shortened V by 1 base and J by 4 bases, and 16 bases separated the two germline ends. CDR3 size: 16 residues. Looked up from germline, CDR1 is SGHAT and CDR2 is FQNNGV. The CDR3, as DNA: TGTGCCAGCAGCTTAGCAGGGGTCGGCGCGTTCTATGGCTACACCTTC. It codes for CASSLAGVGAFYGYTF.

The rearrangement links TRBV2 to TRBJ1-1; D gene ambiguous. This CDR3 has 13 residues. V gave up 6 bases and J gave up 7 bases, with 15 bases separating them. Germline V gene data show CDR1 as SNHLY and CDR2 as FYNNEI. CDR3 residues: CASRGILAGEAFF. DNA of the CDR3: TGTGCCAGCAGAGGGATTCTCGCGGGTGAAGCTTTCTTT.

The rearrangement joins TRBV5-1 to TRBJ2-1; 8 nucleotides agree with TRBD2. Germline V gives CDR1 SGHRS, CDR2 YFSETQ. CDR3 length: 15 amino acids. V shed 1 base, J shed 6 bases, and the junction held 6 bases outside the gene matches. The CDR3, as DNA: TGCGCCAGCAGCTTGTATGTAGCGGGGAGCAATGAGCAGTTCTTC. Translating gives CASSLYVAGSNEQFF.

The gene calls are TRBV21-1 and TRBJ2-1; the table's TRBD1 call for D was not verified on the DNA. TRBV21-1 is annotated as a pseudogene. The CDR3 sequence is 16 residues long. The DNA for the CDR3 is TGTGCCAGCAGCATTGCGGGGACAGGGATCTACAATGAGCAGTTCTTC. Protein: CASSIAGTGIYNEQFF.

This rearrangement joins TRBV5-1 to TRBJ1-2; 9 bases align to TRBD1. The V segment lost 1 base and the J segment 2 bases; nucleotides outside the gene matches: 0. Germline values: CDR1 SGHRS, CDR2 YFSETQ. There are 14 residues in the CDR3. The CDR3 region is CASSLTGGNYGYTF. The DNA for the CDR3 is TGCGCCAGCAGCTTGACAGGGGGCAACTATGGCTACACCTTC.

The chain uses TRBV5-1 and TRBJ2-3, with 8 bases that match TRBD2. Losses at the gene ends were 4 bases for V and 1 base for J; bases not matched to a gene: 8. From germline, CDR1 is SGHRS and CDR2 YFSETQ. The CDR3 consists of 16 residues. CDR3 in DNA: TGCGCCAGCAGCCGGGAACTAGCGGTACGCACAGATACGCAGTATTTT. Its protein product is CASSRELAVRTDTQYF.